The next 10 T cell receptor beta chains were all read from a single sample in a study of T cells in Graves' hyperthyroidism and ophthalmopathy. Amplified regions were TCR beta CDR3 sequences from RNA transcripts. TCR CDR3 regions were first amplified by RT-PCR with HTBI primers. One entry per CDR3 protein, called by TCRdb with MiXCR from the multiplex PCR reads. The sample yields 450,000 to 650,000 distinct CDR3 sequences, under 25% seen once. Material for sequencing was blood. These TCRs come from a man younger than 35 with Graves' hyperthyroidism.

This clonotype was detected many times. V and J are TRBV19 and TRBJ1-2, with D unresolved. The germline V gene has CDR1 LNHDA and CDR2 SQIVND (reference sequence). Trimming removed 8 bases at V and 3 bases at J, with 22 bases between. The CDR3 has 16 amino acids. CDR3 sequence reads: CASSTVGVRPYYGYTF. CDR3 bases: TGTGCCAGTTCAACGGTCGGGGTACGTCCCTACTATGGCTACACCTTC. Full variable domain (missing parts from reference TRBV19 and TRBJ1-2): DGGITQSPKYLFRKEGQNVTLSCEQNLNHDAMYWYRQDPGQGLRLIYYSQIVNDFQKGDIAEGYSVSREKKESFPLTVTSAQKNPTAFYLCASSTVGVRPYYGYTFGSGTRLTVV.

Ten or more counts support this clonotype. V gene TRBV6-1 combines with J gene TRBJ1-5; the D gene is possibly TRBD1 (5 bases). Trimming left V 7 bases short and J 0 bases short, with 16 bases between. The germline gives CDR1 MNHNS, CDR2 SASEGT. The CDR3 has 16 amino acids. Written as DNA, the CDR3 is TGTGCCAGCACCTCAATGAGGGGCTATAGCAATCAGCCCCAGCATTTT. This translates into CASTSMRGYSNQPQHF.

The sample holds a few counts of this clonotype. Germline and junction disagree at one end, which may indicate a read error. The V gene is TRBV19, the J gene TRBJ2-7; 8 nucleotides align to TRBD1. Germline lookup yields CDR1 LNHDA and CDR2 SQIVND (reference sequence). This CDR3 region has 14 residues. The CDR3 sequence is CASISGTGIIEQYF. The CDR3 nucleotides read TGTGCAAGTATCTCGGGGACAGGAATTATCGAGCAGTACTTC.

This clonotype came up many times. The chain is built from TRBV7-8 and TRBJ2-6, with a tentative D call TRBD2 (6 bases). Trimming pared 4 bases from V and 2 bases from J, leaving 6 bases between. CDR1 SGHVS and CDR2 FQNEAQ come from the germline V gene. The CDR3 is 14 amino acids. The CDR3 spells CASSSSAGANVLTF. The CDR3 DNA reads TGTGCCAGCAGCTCTAGCGCTGGGGCCAACGTCCTGACTTTC.

At least ten counts were recorded for this clonotype. The chain combines TRBV28 with TRBJ2-7, with a weak D call TRBD2 (6 bases). V was clipped by 5 bases and J by 0 bases, with 14 bases between them. From germline, CDR1 is MDHEN and CDR2 SYDVKM. The CDR3 length is 15 residues. This CDR3 reads CASSTPGLSSYEQYF. For the CDR3, the DNA is TGTGCCAGCAGTACCCCGGGACTTTCCTCCTACGAGCAGTACTTC.

In its sample, this clonotype was seen many times. The chain carries TRBV12-5 and TRBJ1-5, with unresolved D. Germline CDR1 and CDR2: LGHNT and FRNRAP. This CDR3 contains 16 residues. The germline V and J ends were trimmed by 8 bases and 5 bases, with 22 bases remaining between them. In DNA, the CDR3 is TGTGCTAGTATCTACAGTGGGGATTTGCCGGATCAGCCCCAGCATTTT. Protein product: CASIYSGDLPDQPQHF.

At least ten counts were recorded for this clonotype. V and J are TRBV20-1 and TRBJ1-3; D is uncertain. This CDR3 contains 13 residues. Between the trimmed V and J ends, which lost 4 bases and 3 bases, there was a span of 10 bases. Germline loops: CDR1 DFQATT, CDR2 SNEGSKA (reference sequence). This CDR3 is CSAKRRGGNTIYF. The CDR3, as DNA: TGCAGTGCTAAGAGGAGAGGTGGAAACACCATATATTTT.

This clonotype was seen repeatedly, ten times or more. The chain uses TRBV6-1 and TRBJ2-7; D is uncertain. The CDR3 contains 14 residues. The germline V gene has CDR1 MNHNS and CDR2 SASEGT. Trimming removed 2 bases from V and 2 bases from J, with 10 bases in between. The CDR3 DNA reads TGTGCCAGCAGTGAACCCCGTAACCCCTACGAGCAGTACTTC. Translating it yields CASSEPRNPYEQYF.

The chain uses TRBV20-1 and TRBJ2-7, with TRBD1 matching over 7 bases. The CDR3 totals 14 residues. Trimming removed 6 bases from V and 3 bases from J; junction bases left unmatched: 11. Germline CDR1 and CDR2: DFQATT and SNEGSKA (reference sequence). CDR3 residues: CSAVDKGAFYEQYF. The CDR3 bases are TGCAGTGCCGTAGACAAGGGGGCTTTCTACGAGCAGTACTTC.

This clonotype was detected only a few times. A single base separates this from a much larger clone, so it may be a read error. This rearrangement joins TRBV5-1 to TRBJ1-1; 7 bases are a match to TRBD1. The CDR3 has 15 residues. Germline CDR1 and CDR2: SGHRS and YFSETQ. V dropped 2 bases and J dropped 2; count of bases not matched to a gene: 6. The DNA for the CDR3 is TGCGCCAGCAGCTTTTCGGGACAGACAAACACTGAAGCTTTCTTT. Its translation: CASSFSGQTNTEAFF.